This TCR beta chain was identified in a study of CD8+ T cells in alopecia areata. There are a few counts of this clone. As yet, its antigen is unknown. It was cDNA, reverse transcribed from extracted RNA, that served as the sequencing template. Only in-frame clones appear in the TCRdb table, and some are missing; sequencing was by immunoSEQ multiplex PCR. The data show approximately 99,000 clones, around 55% seen once. CDR1 is MDHEN, CDR2 SYDVKM, per germline. V lost 5 bases, J lost 1 base, and 13 bases lay in between. The CDR3 is made up of 15 amino acids. Sorting from PBMCs produced CD4+ and CD8+ T cells. Findings and caveats of the study: The study also sequences resident alphabeta T cells of normal skin in scalp samples. The study found TCR sharing across patients less clear than in mice, possibly for HLA reasons. Lesional tissue from the scalp (especially in alopecia totalis/universalis) showed higher clonality than normal scalp.

J is TRBJ2-3 and V is TRBV28, with D perhaps matching TRBD2 (6 bases). Sample: CD8+ T cells sorted from blood. The source is a human donor in good health. The CDR3 DNA follows: TGTGCCAGCAGTGCCGCTAGCGATCGCACAGATACGCAGTATTTT. Residues: CASSAASDRTDTQYF.